The 30 T cell receptor beta chains below all came from one sample that was sequenced in a study of blood T cell repertoires in COVID-19. Repertoires were generated with immunoSEQ multiplex PCR, while TCRdb's copy carries only in-frame clones and drops some. The table has 220,000 or so clones, roughly 80% seen once. The specimen was PBMCs or T cells enriched from blood (not recorded which). These receptors were taken from a woman aged 40 to 50 with acute COVID-19.

V usage is TRBV5-8 and J usage is TRBJ2-1, with D unclear. V shed 4 bases and J shed 7 bases, with 6 bases lying between them. Per the germline V gene, CDR1 is SGHTS and CDR2 is YDEGEE. The length of the CDR3 is 11 residues. This CDR3 is CASSLGNEQFF. The DNA of the CDR3 is TGTGCCAGCAGCCTAGGAAATGAGCAGTTCTTC.

This chain connects TRBV3-1 (or the pseudogene TRBV3-2) to TRBJ2-7; TRBD2 aligns across 9 bases. There are 13 residues in the CDR3. With 1 base clipped from V and 9 bases from J, the junction kept 4 bases outside the gene matches. Germline V lookup: CDR1 LGHDT, CDR2 YNNKEL (reference sequence). CDR3 DNA sequence: TGTGCCAGCAGCCAAGGGATAGCGGGGGTGCAGTACTTC. Translated: CASSQGIAGVQYF.

The CDR3 is CSVEEGIDYGYTF. In DNA, the CDR3 is TGCAGCGTTGAGGAGGGGATTGACTATGGCTACACCTTC. The genes are TRBV29-1 and TRBJ1-2; D perhaps matches TRBD1 (5 bases). V was clipped by 3 bases and J by 3 bases, with 11 bases between them. CDR1 and CDR2 (germline): SQVTM, ANQGSEA. The CDR3 covers 13 residues.

The CDR3 sequence: CATSVRGDYGYTF. The CDR3 DNA reads as TGTGCCACCAGTGTCCGGGGAGACTATGGCTACACCTTC. This chain connects TRBV24-1 to TRBJ1-2; D call uncertain. The CDR3 contains 13 residues. Germline V CDR1 and CDR2: KGHDR, SFDVKD. Trimming stripped 5 bases from V and 3 bases from J, with 9 bases between.

This clone showed up many times. The sample carries other DNA sequences with the same CDR3. V is TRBV7-9 and J is TRBJ1-3; 7 positions match TRBD1. Germline CDR1 reads SEHNR; CDR2 reads FQNEAQ (reference sequence). V dropped 2 bases and J dropped 4; count of bases not matched to a gene: 2. The CDR3 length is 14 residues. As DNA, the CDR3 is TGTGCCAGCAGCTTATGGGGACAGGGAAACACCATATATTTT. Residues: CASSLWGQGNTIYF.

V is TRBV27 and J is TRBJ1-5, with D unresolved. Germline V CDR1 and CDR2: MNHEY, SMNVEV (reference sequence). V was shortened by 2 bases and J by 4 bases, with 9 bases between the two germline ends. This CDR3 is 14 amino acids long. The CDR3, as DNA: TGTGCCAGCAGTTTAAGCGGCAGTAATCAGCCCCAGCATTTT. This translates into CASSLSGSNQPQHF.

As regards this clone: Distinct nucleotide sequences in the sample also encode this CDR3. The rearrangement uses TRBV28 and TRBJ1-2, with 7 bases identical to TRBD1. With V trimmed by 3 bases and J by 1 base, 5 bases remained unmatched. The CDR3 is 15 residues long. CDR1 is MDHEN, CDR2 SYDVKM, per germline. The CDR3 DNA reads as TGTGCCAGCAGTTTCCCGACAGGGAGTAACTATGGCTACACCTTC. It yields the protein CASSFPTGSNYGYTF.

The chain carries TRBV28 and TRBJ1-2; 9 bases line up with TRBD1. Germline V gene lookup returns CDR1 MDHEN and CDR2 SYDVKM. V shed 1 base, J shed 3 bases, and the junction held 6 bases outside the gene matches. The length of the CDR3 is 16 residues. The CDR3, as DNA: TGTGCCAGCAGTTTATCACCGGGACAGGGTGACTATGGCTACACCTTC. This encodes CASSLSPGQGDYGYTF.

The chain recombines TRBV4-1 with TRBJ2-3; D is unclear. Looked up from germline, CDR1 is MGHRA and CDR2 is YSYEKL. Deletions cut 2 bases from V and 4 bases from J, with 4 bases between. CDR3 length equals 12 residues. CDR3 protein: CASSQLADTQYF. Here the CDR3 DNA reads TGCGCCAGCAGCCAACTCGCAGATACGCAGTATTTT.

The chain carries TRBV18 and TRBJ1-1, with D perhaps TRBD1 (6 bases). There are 13 residues in the CDR3. Between the trimmed V and J ends, which lost 3 bases and 7 bases, there was a span of 12 bases. Germline V gene data show CDR1 as KGHSH and CDR2 as LQKENI. The CDR3 sequence is CASSPDSLSEAFF. In nucleotides, the CDR3 is TGTGCCAGCTCACCGGACAGCCTAAGTGAAGCTTTCTTT.

The V call is TRBV2, the J call TRBJ1-5; TRBD1 aligns across 10 bases. Per the germline V gene, CDR1 is SNHLY and CDR2 is FYNNEI. There are 15 residues in the CDR3. V was clipped by 0 bases and J by 6 bases; unmatched bases: 2. CDR3 nucleotide sequence: TGTGCCAGCAGTGAAGCTTGGACAGGGGGTCAGCCCCAGCATTTT. Translating gives CASSEAWTGGQPQHF.

This clone was seen just once. This rearrangement joins TRBV18 to TRBJ2-5, with D perhaps TRBD2 (6 bases). Trimming stripped 1 base from V and 1 base from J, with 16 bases between. Germline values: CDR1 KGHSH, CDR2 LQKENI. CDR3 length equals 17 residues. The CDR3 sequence is CASSPQLRGVTQETQYF. In nucleotides, the CDR3 is TGTGCCAGCTCACCACAATTGCGGGGTGTCACCCAAGAGACCCAGTACTTC.

This clone occurred once. V gene TRBV27 combines with J gene TRBJ2-2, with TRBD2 matching over 7 bases. This CDR3 is 16 amino acids long. The V gene end was trimmed by 7 bases and the J gene end by 4 bases; junction bases not matched to a gene: 12. CDR1 MNHEY and CDR2 SMNVEV come from the germline V gene (reference sequence). The CDR3 loop is CASKVGSGLTTGELFF. Here the CDR3 DNA reads TGTGCCAGCAAGGTTGGTAGCGGGTTGACCACCGGGGAGCTGTTTTTT.

The chain carries TRBV6-5 and TRBJ2-5, with 12 bases fitting TRBD2. V gave up 2 bases and J gave up 4 bases; unmatched junction bases: 5. Germline V gene lookup returns CDR1 MNHEY and CDR2 SVGAGI. This CDR3 is 16 amino acids long. The CDR3 bases are TGTGCCAGCAGTTACCTGCGACTAGCGGGGGTAGAGACCCAGTACTTC. Translated, it gives CASSYLRLAGVETQYF.

This chain links TRBV11-2 with TRBJ2-7; TRBD2 matches 10 bases. V shed 5 bases, J shed 4 bases, and the junction held 5 bases outside the gene matches. The CDR3 consists of 14 residues. Per germline, CDR1 SGHAT and CDR2 FQNNGV. The CDR3 bases are TGTGCCAGCAGCCCTTTAGCGGGGGGTTACGAGCAGTACTTC. This sequence encodes CASSPLAGGYEQYF. Full variable domain (missing parts from reference TRBV11-2 and TRBJ2-7): EAGVAQSPRYKIIEKRQSVAFWCNPISGHATLYWYQQILGQGPKLLIQFQNNGVVDDSQLPKDRFSAERLKGVDSTLKIQPAKLEDSAVYLCASSPLAGGYEQYFGPGTRLTVT.

This clone was seen once. This chain uses TRBV4-3 with TRBJ2-1; 12 nucleotides agree with TRBD2. The CDR3 sequence is 16 residues long. The V segment lost 2 bases and the J segment 6 bases; nucleotides outside the gene matches: 5. Germline CDR1 reads LGHNA; CDR2 reads YSLEER. CDR3 region: CASSQSSLAGGNEQFF. DNA for the CDR3: TGCGCCAGCAGCCAAAGTTCACTAGCGGGGGGCAATGAGCAGTTCTTC.

V usage is TRBV2 and J usage is TRBJ2-2; TRBD1 agrees at 8 bases. This CDR3 region has 14 residues. CDR1 and CDR2 from the germline V gene are SNHLY and FYNNEI. Trimming at V came to 4 bases and at J to 4 bases, leaving 2 bases not matched to a gene. The CDR3 spells CASSGTGFTGELFF. CDR3 coding DNA: TGTGCCAGCAGTGGGACAGGGTTCACCGGGGAGCTGTTTTTT. The full variable domain, with the rest looked up from reference TRBV2 and TRBJ2-2, is EPEVTQTPSHQVTQMGQEVILRCVPISNHLYFYWYRQILGQKVEFLVSFYNNEISEKSEIFDDQFSVERPDGSNFTLKIRSTKLEDSAMYFCASSGTGFTGELFFGEGSRLTVL.

The genes are TRBV5-6 and TRBJ2-2; 8 bases fit TRBD2. The CDR3 is 15 residues long. V was clipped by 4 bases and J by 4 bases; unmatched bases: 6. Per the germline V gene, CDR1 is SGHDT and CDR2 is YYEEEE. Here the CDR3 reads CASSLRGGGTGELFF. The CDR3 region has the DNA TGTGCCAGCAGCCTACGGGGGGGTGGCACCGGGGAGCTGTTTTTT.

The rearrangement joins TRBV6-2 or TRBV6-3 to TRBJ2-7; 7 bases are a match to TRBD2. V lost 5 bases to trimming and J lost 2 bases; unmatched junction nucleotides: 12. The CDR3 has 16 residues. The V gene's germline CDR1 is MNHEY and CDR2 SVGEGT. The CDR3 spells CASSPTPSGKAYEQYF. CDR3 DNA sequence: TGTGCCAGCAGTCCCACCCCCAGCGGGAAGGCCTACGAGCAGTACTTC.

The count of this clone is one. This chain connects TRBV6-5 to TRBJ1-4, with D tentatively TRBD1 (5 bases). The CDR3 runs 12 residues. With 4 bases removed from V and 13 bases from J, the gap between germline ends came to 13 bases. Looked up from germline, CDR1 is MNHEY and CDR2 is SVGAGI. The CDR3 DNA follows: TGTGCCAGCAGTTCACAGGTTGGACGACTGTTTTTT. It translates to CASSSQVGRLFF.

The chain has TRBV7-9 and TRBJ2-5; D may be TRBD1 (6 bases). The CDR3 is 14 amino acids. CDR1 and CDR2 (germline): SEHNR, FQNEAQ (reference sequence). V was clipped by 0 bases and J by 1 base, with 6 bases between them. CDR3 in amino acids: CASSLAGAQETQYF. CDR3 in DNA: TGTGCCAGCAGCTTAGCGGGGGCCCAAGAGACCCAGTACTTC.

The rearrangement uses TRBV2 and TRBJ2-2; the match to TRBD1 covers 7 bases. This CDR3 comprises 15 residues. Trimming took 3 bases from V and 3 from J; bases not matched to a gene: 4. Germline V gives CDR1 SNHLY, CDR2 FYNNEI. The CDR3 DNA reads TGTGCCAGCAGTGATTGGGACAGCCACACCGGGGAGCTGTTTTTT. Translation: CASSDWDSHTGELFF.

The chain combines TRBV5-4 with TRBJ1-6; D is possibly TRBD1 (6 bases). CDR3 length: 14 amino acids. V was shortened by 3 bases and J by 6 bases, with 10 bases between the two germline ends. From germline, CDR1 is SGHNT and CDR2 YYREEE (reference sequence). The CDR3 region has the DNA TGTGCCAGCAGCTCGGGACAAACTAATTCACCCCTCCACTTT. It codes for CASSSGQTNSPLHF.

The chain has TRBV24-1 and TRBJ2-1; D might be TRBD2 (5 bases). Looked up from germline, CDR1 is KGHDR and CDR2 is SFDVKD. V was shortened by 10 bases and J by 3 bases, with 9 bases between the two germline ends. The CDR3 contains 12 residues. The CDR3 loop reads CATGGGYNEQFF. The CDR3 DNA follows: TGTGCCACGGGTGGAGGCTACAATGAGCAGTTCTTC.

This chain joins TRBV4-1 and TRBJ2-3, with D hard to call. The CDR3 loop spans 16 amino acids. V was pared by 1 base and J by 2 bases, with 13 bases between. Germline values: CDR1 MGHRA, CDR2 YSYEKL. CDR3 sequence reads: CASSQGSYFSTDTQYF. CDR3 bases: TGCGCCAGCAGCCAAGGATCGTACTTCTCCACAGATACGCAGTATTTT.

The V call is TRBV2, the J call TRBJ1-4, with TRBD1 as a possible D gene (5 bases). Trimming removed 6 bases from V and 8 bases from J, with 13 bases in between. Looked up from germline, CDR1 is SNHLY and CDR2 is FYNNEI. This CDR3 is 13 amino acids long. CDR3 DNA sequence: TGTGCCAGCAGAAGGGGTAGCGGGGAAAAACTGTTTTTT. This sequence encodes CASRRGSGEKLFF.

The chain has TRBV27 and TRBJ1-1, with 7 bases that match TRBD1. Germline V gene data show CDR1 as MNHEY and CDR2 as SMNVEV (reference sequence). With V trimmed by 6 bases and J by 4 bases, 5 bases remained unmatched. CDR3 length: 13 residues. The CDR3: CASSYQGGTEAFF. In DNA, the CDR3 is TGTGCCAGCAGCTATCAGGGGGGCACTGAAGCTTTCTTT.

The V and J genes are TRBV30 and TRBJ2-3, with no clear D. Germline V gene data show CDR1 as GTSNPN and CDR2 as SVGIG (reference sequence). The CDR3 spans 13 residues. Trimming cost V 7 bases and J 0 bases, with 11 bases left between them. CDR3 protein: CALQYPSTDTQYF. The CDR3 DNA follows: TGTGCCTTACAGTACCCTAGCACAGATACGCAGTATTTT.

This chain joins TRBV27 and TRBJ1-1; 9 bases match TRBD1. The germline CDR1 and CDR2 sequences are MNHEY and SMNVEV (reference sequence). Trimming at V came to 7 bases and at J to 1 base, leaving 7 bases not matched to a gene. This CDR3 is 15 amino acids long. The CDR3 loop is CASTDRGNGNTEAFF. CDR3 DNA sequence: TGTGCCAGCACGGACAGGGGTAATGGGAACACTGAAGCTTTCTTT.

This chain connects TRBV3-1 (or the pseudogene TRBV3-2) to TRBJ2-7; 7 nucleotides align to TRBD2. Germline V lookup: CDR1 LGHDT, CDR2 YNNKEL (reference sequence). With 3 bases clipped from V and 3 bases from J, the junction kept 2 bases outside the gene matches. The CDR3 covers 13 residues. CDR3 sequence reads: CASSQRGNYEQYF. CDR3 in DNA: TGTGCCAGCAGCCAGCGGGGGAACTACGAGCAGTACTTC.